The 14 T cell receptor beta chains below come from one sample, sequenced in a study of T cell responses to AZD1222 COVID-19 vaccine. The assay was immunoSEQ multiplex PCR, and TCRdb's table has in-frame clones only and misses some. Among roughly 100,000 clones listed, about 80% were seen once. Sequences were derived from peripheral blood, sampled on day 0 of AZD1222 vaccination. All receptors come from an adult in good health.

The chain joins TRBV5-1 to TRBJ2-7, with D perhaps TRBD2 (5 bases). V lost 5 bases and J lost 2, with 11 bases in between. This CDR3 region has 13 residues. From germline, CDR1 is SGHRS and CDR2 YFSETQ. CDR3: CASRRELTYEQYF. The DNA for the CDR3 is TGCGCCAGCAGGAGGGAACTAACCTACGAGCAGTACTTC.

Only one count was recorded for this clone. The chain combines TRBV7-9 with TRBJ2-6; 11 bases are shared with TRBD1. V lost 7 bases and J lost 0; bases outside the gene matches: 11. Germline values: CDR1 SEHNR, CDR2 FQNEAQ (reference sequence). This CDR3 comprises 19 residues. This CDR3 is CASNLDWDRGFSGANVLTF. The CDR3 DNA sequence: TGTGCCAGCAACCTTGATTGGGACAGGGGGTTCTCTGGGGCCAACGTCCTGACTTTC.

The chain has TRBV5-6 and TRBJ2-7, with D tentatively TRBD1 (6 bases). The CDR3 covers 14 residues. V was clipped by 2 bases and J by 4 bases, with 13 bases between them. Germline assignment: CDR1 SGHDT and CDR2 YYEEEE. In DNA, the CDR3 is TGTGCCAGCAGCTTAGGACAGAACAATTACGAGCAGTACTTC. Translated: CASSLGQNNYEQYF.

The V gene is TRBV6-2 or TRBV6-3, the J gene TRBJ1-1; D might be TRBD1 (6 bases). Deletions cut 6 bases from V and 11 bases from J, with 19 bases between. Per the germline V gene, CDR1 is MNHEY and CDR2 is SVGEGT. The CDR3 consists of 13 residues. CDR3: CASSQGHSREAFF. The CDR3, as DNA: TGTGCCAGCAGCCAGGGACATTCAAGGGAGGCTTTCTTT.

The chain combines TRBV16 with TRBJ1-5; possible D gene TRBD1, 6 bases. This CDR3 comprises 17 residues. The V end was cut by 0 bases, the J end by 1 base, with 13 bases between. Germline CDR1 reads KGHSY; CDR2 reads FQNENV. The chain's CDR3 is CASSQSILGASNQPQHF. The CDR3, as DNA: TGTGCCAGCAGCCAATCGATTCTGGGGGCCAGCAATCAGCCCCAGCATTTT. Complete variable domain (other parts from reference TRBV16 and TRBJ1-5): GEEVAQTPKHLVRGEGQKAKLYCAPIKGHSYVFWYQQVLKNEFKFLISFQNENVFDETGMPKERFSAKCLPNSPCSLEIQATKLEDSAVYFCASSQSILGASNQPQHFGDGTRLSIL.

V and J are TRBV2 and TRBJ1-5; D is unclear. V was clipped by 5 bases and J by 0 bases, with 17 bases between them. This CDR3 contains 17 residues. Germline CDR1 is SNHLY and CDR2 is FYNNEI. The CDR3 spells CASSLGRDPYSNQPQHF. Here the CDR3 DNA reads TGTGCCAGCAGTCTCGGACGGGATCCTTATAGCAATCAGCCCCAGCATTTT.

DNA for the CDR3: TGTGCCATCCGAAGGGGAGGTAACACTGAAGCTTTCTTT. Translation: CAIRRGGNTEAFF. The chain is built from TRBV10-3 and TRBJ1-1, with a tentative D call TRBD1 (5 bases). This CDR3 has 13 amino acids. Trimming removed 8 bases from V and 2 bases from J, with 12 bases in between. Germline lookup yields CDR1 ENHRY and CDR2 SYGVKD.

The V call is TRBV10-3, the J call TRBJ2-7, with 10 bases fitting TRBD1. Trimming cost V 7 bases and J 5 bases; bases outside gene matches: 11. CDR3 length: 15 residues. Germline V gene sequence: CDR1 ENHRY, CDR2 SYGVKD. CDR3: CAIKATGTGVDEQYF. CDR3 in DNA: TGTGCCATCAAAGCAACCGGGACAGGGGTTGACGAGCAGTACTTC.

This sequence joins TRBV27 and TRBJ1-2, with TRBD1 matching 11 bases. The CDR3 spans 16 residues. With 2 bases clipped from V and 3 bases from J, the junction kept 5 bases outside the gene matches. Germline-derived CDR1 and CDR2 are MNHEY and SMNVEV (reference sequence). The CDR3 region has the DNA TGTGCCAGCAGTTTAACCGGACAGGGGGCTTACTATGGCTACACCTTC. Encoded protein: CASSLTGQGAYYGYTF.

Regarding this clone: One junction end disagrees with the germline gene, perhaps due to a read error. The chain has TRBV27 and TRBJ1-2; D possibly corresponds to TRBD1 (5 bases). The CDR3 covers 11 residues. From germline, CDR1 is MNHEY and CDR2 SMNVEV (reference sequence). The DNA for the CDR3 is TGTGCCAGCAGTGGTGGGGGAGGGCTAAGATTC. Protein product: CASSGGGGLRF.

The genes are TRBV5-1 and TRBJ2-1, with TRBD1 identical over 9 bases. J gave up 8 bases and V 0 bases, and 3 bases lay outside the gene matches. Germline CDR1 and CDR2: SGHRS and YFSETQ. The CDR3 runs to 14 residues. The CDR3 loop is CASSLETGGDEQFF. As DNA, the CDR3 is TGCGCCAGCAGCTTGGAGACAGGGGGAGATGAGCAGTTCTTC.

The chain uses TRBV6-4 and TRBJ2-1; D uncertain. Trimming removed 2 bases from V and 7 bases from J, with 3 bases in between. Germline V gives CDR1 MRHNA, CDR2 SNTAGT. CDR3 length equals 11 residues. The CDR3 DNA is TGTGCCAGCAGTGACGGTAATGAGCAGTTCTTC. Encoded protein: CASSDGNEQFF.

V usage is TRBV5-1 and J usage is TRBJ1-6; 8 bases agree with TRBD1. The CDR3 covers 15 residues. Trimming removed 5 bases from V and 10 bases from J; junction bases left unmatched: 11. Per germline, CDR1 SGHRS and CDR2 YFSETQ. The CDR3 DNA sequence: TGCGCCAGCAGATTTCGCAGGGGGCACGGATCACCCCTCCACTTT. Translation: CASRFRRGHGSPLHF.

This clone was recorded only once. This chain joins TRBV15 and TRBJ2-7; D tentatively fits TRBD1 or TRBD2 (5 bases each). The CDR3 loop spans 13 amino acids. Germline V gives CDR1 LNHNV, CDR2 YYDKDF (reference sequence). Trimming cost V 0 bases and J 12 bases, with 15 bases left between them. The CDR3 loop reads CATSRDSTRDRYF. The CDR3 DNA is TGTGCCACCAGCAGAGATTCTACCCGGGACCGGTACTTC.